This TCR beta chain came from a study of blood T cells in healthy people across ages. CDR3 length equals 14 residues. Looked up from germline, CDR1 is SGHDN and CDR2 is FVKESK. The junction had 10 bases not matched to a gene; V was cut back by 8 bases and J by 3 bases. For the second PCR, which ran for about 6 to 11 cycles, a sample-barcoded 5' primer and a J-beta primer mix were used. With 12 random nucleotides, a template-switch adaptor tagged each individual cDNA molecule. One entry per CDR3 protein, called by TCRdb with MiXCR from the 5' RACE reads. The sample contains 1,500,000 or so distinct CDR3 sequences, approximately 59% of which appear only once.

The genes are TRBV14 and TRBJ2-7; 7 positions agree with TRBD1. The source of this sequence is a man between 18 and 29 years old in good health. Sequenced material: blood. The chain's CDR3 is CASASSGGYYEQYF. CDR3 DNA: TGTGCCAGCGCTAGTTCAGGGGGTTACTACGAGCAGTACTTC.